This TCR beta chain was sequenced for a study of blood T cells in healthy people across ages. Findings and limits, study-wide: Diversity of TCR beta correlated strongly with naive T cell percentage. A roughly linear fall in TCR beta diversity per million T cells was seen with increasing age.

The donors, healthy Caucasians from Russia, were aged roughly 6 to 90. Per-sample yields of isolated PBMCs were at least 6 million. A J-beta primer mix and a sample-barcoded 5' primer were used in a second PCR of roughly 7 to 12 cycles. Using its own MiXCR run on the 5' RACE reads, TCRdb lists one record per CDR3 protein. The sample lists hundreds of thousands of distinct CDR3 sequences, 32% occurring once. In the case of this clonotype: Its specificity is unknown.

Trimming cost V 5 bases and J 11 bases, with 13 bases left between them. Germline CDR1 and CDR2: MNHEY and SVGEGT. This CDR3 has 12 amino acids. This receptor was taken from a woman aged 80 or over in good health. Specimen: blood. The V gene is TRBV6-2 or TRBV6-3, the J gene TRBJ1-5, with D hard to call. The CDR3: CASSPVILSQHF. CDR3 nucleotide sequence: TGTGCCAGCAGTCCGGTTATTTTGTCCCAGCATTTT.